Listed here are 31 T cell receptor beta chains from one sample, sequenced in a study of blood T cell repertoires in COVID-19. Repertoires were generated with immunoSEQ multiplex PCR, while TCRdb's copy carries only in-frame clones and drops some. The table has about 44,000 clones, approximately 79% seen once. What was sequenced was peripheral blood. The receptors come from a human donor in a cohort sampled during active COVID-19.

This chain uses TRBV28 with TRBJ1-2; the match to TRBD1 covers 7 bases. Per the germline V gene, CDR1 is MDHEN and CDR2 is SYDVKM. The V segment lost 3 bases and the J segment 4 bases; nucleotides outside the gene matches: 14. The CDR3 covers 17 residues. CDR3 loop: CASSLGTADGVLYGYTF. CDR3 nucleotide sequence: TGTGCCAGCAGTTTGGGGACAGCCGACGGAGTCCTCTATGGCTACACCTTC.

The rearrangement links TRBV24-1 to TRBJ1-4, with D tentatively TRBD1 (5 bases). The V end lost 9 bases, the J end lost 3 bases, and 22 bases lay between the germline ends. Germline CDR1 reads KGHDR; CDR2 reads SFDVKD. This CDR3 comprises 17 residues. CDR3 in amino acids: CATGGSGSSGANEKLFF. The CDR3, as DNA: TGTGCCACCGGGGGTTCCGGGAGCTCGGGAGCTAATGAAAAACTGTTTTTT.

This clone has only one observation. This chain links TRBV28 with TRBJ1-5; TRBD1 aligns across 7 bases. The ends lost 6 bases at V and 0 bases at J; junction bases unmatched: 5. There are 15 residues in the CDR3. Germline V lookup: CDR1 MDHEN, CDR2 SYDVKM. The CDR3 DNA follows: TGTGCCAGCAGATCCGACAGGGTTAGCAATCAGCCCCAGCATTTT. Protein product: CASRSDRVSNQPQHF.

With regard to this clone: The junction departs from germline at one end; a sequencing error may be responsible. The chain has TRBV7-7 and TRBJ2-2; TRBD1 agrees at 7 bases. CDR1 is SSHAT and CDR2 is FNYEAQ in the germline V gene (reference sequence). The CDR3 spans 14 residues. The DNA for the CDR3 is TGTGCTAGCAGCTTAGGGACAGCCGCCGGGGAGCTGTTTTTT. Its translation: CASSLGTAAGELFF. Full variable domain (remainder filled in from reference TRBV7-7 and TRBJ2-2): GAGVSQSPRYKVTKRGQDVTLRCDPISSHATLYWYQQALGQGPEFLTYFNYEAQPDKSGLPSDRFSAERPEGSISTLTIQRTEQRDSAMYRCASSLGTAAGELFFGEGSRLTVL.

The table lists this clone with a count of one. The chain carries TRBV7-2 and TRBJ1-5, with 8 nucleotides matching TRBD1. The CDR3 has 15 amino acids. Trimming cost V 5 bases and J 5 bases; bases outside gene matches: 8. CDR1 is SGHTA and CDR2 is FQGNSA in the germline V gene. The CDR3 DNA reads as TGTGCCAGCAGCCCCGGGTCAGGGGGCTATCAGCCCCAGCATTTT. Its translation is CASSPGSGGYQPQHF.

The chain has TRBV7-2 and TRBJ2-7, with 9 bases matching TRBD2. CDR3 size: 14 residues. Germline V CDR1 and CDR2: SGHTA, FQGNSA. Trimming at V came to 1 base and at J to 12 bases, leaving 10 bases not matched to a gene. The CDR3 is CASSLDSGGTVGYF. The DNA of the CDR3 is TGTGCCAGCAGCTTAGACAGCGGGGGGACCGTGGGGTACTTC.

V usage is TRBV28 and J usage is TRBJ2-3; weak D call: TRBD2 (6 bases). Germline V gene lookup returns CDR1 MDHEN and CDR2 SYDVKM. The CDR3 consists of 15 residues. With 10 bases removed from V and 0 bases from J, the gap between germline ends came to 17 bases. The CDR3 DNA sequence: TGTGCCACCCTCCCCGGGGCGGGAAGCACAGATACGCAGTATTTT. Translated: CATLPGAGSTDTQYF.

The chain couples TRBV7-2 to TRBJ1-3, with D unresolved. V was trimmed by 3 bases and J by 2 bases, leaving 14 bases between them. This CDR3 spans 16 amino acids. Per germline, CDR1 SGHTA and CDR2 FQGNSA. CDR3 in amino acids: CASSFTQATTGNTIYF. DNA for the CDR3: TGTGCCAGCAGCTTCACCCAGGCGACGACTGGAAACACCATATATTTT.

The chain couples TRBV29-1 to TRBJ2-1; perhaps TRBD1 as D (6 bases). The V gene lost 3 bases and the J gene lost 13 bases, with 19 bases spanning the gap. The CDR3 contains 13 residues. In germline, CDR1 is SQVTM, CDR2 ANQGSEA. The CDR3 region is CSVDHTGSPRQFF. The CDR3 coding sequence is TGCAGCGTTGATCACACAGGGTCACCCCGCCAGTTCTTC.

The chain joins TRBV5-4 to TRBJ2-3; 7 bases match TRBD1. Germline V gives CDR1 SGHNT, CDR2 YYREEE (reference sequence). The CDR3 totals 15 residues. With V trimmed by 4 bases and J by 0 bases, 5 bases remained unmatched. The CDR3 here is CASSGGQRSTDTQYF. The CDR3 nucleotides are TGTGCCAGCAGCGGGGGACAGCGAAGCACAGATACGCAGTATTTT.

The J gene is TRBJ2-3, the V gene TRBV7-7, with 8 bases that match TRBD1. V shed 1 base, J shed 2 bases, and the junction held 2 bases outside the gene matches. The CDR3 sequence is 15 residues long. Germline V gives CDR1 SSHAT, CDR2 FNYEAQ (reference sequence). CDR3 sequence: CASSLGTGPTDTQYF. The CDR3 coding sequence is TGTGCCAGCAGCTTAGGGACAGGGCCCACAGATACGCAGTATTTT. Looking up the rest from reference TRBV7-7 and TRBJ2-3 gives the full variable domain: GAGVSQSPRYKVTKRGQDVTLRCDPISSHATLYWYQQALGQGPEFLTYFNYEAQPDKSGLPSDRFSAERPEGSISTLTIQRTEQRDSAMYRCASSLGTGPTDTQYFGPGTRLTVL.

Written as DNA, the CDR3 is TGTGCCAGCAGCACCTATAGCGGGGGGGCGACAGTGGATACGCAGTATTTT. Its protein is CASSTYSGGATVDTQYF. The chain carries TRBV9 and TRBJ2-3; the match to TRBD2 covers 11 bases. The CDR3 sequence is 17 residues long. The germline V gene has CDR1 SGDLS and CDR2 YYNGEE. V lost 4 bases to trimming and J lost 6 bases; unmatched junction nucleotides: 13.

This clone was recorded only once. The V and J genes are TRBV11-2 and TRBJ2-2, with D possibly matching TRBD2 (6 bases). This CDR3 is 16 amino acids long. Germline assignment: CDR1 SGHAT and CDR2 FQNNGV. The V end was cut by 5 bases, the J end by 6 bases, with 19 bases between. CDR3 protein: CASSPGRTYTPGELFF. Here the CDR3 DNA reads TGTGCCAGCAGCCCTGGGAGGACATATACCCCCGGGGAGCTGTTTTTT.

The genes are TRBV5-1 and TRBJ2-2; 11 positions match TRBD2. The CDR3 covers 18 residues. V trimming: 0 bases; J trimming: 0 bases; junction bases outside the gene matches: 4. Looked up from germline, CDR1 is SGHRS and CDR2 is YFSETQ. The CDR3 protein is CASSLVASGGTNTGELFF. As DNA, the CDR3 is TGCGCCAGCAGCTTGGTAGCTAGCGGGGGGACGAACACCGGGGAGCTGTTTTTT.

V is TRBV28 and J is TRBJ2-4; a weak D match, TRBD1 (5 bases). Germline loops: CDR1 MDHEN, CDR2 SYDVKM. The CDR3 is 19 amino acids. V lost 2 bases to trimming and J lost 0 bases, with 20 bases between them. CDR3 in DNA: TGTGCCAGCAGTTTAACCAGGGCGACTGAAGACCTAGCCAAAAACATTCAGTACTTC. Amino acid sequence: CASSLTRATEDLAKNIQYF.

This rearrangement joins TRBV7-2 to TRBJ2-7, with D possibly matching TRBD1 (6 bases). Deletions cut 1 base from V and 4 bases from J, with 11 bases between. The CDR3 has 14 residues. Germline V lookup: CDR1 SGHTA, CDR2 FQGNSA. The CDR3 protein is CASSLGPGEYEQYF. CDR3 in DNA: TGTGCCAGCAGCTTAGGTCCAGGGGAGTACGAGCAGTACTTC.

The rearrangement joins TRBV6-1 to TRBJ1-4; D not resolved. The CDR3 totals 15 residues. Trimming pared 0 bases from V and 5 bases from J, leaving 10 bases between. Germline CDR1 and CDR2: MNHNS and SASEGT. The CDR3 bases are TGTGCCAGCAGTGAAGCGTCGGCCGGGAATGAAAAACTGTTTTTT. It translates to CASSEASAGNEKLFF.

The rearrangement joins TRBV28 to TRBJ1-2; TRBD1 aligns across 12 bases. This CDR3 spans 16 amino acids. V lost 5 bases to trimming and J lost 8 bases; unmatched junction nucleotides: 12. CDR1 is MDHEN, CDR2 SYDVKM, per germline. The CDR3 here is CASSPLPGQGAQGYTF. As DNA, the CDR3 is TGTGCCAGCAGTCCTCTACCGGGACAGGGGGCGCAGGGCTACACCTTC.

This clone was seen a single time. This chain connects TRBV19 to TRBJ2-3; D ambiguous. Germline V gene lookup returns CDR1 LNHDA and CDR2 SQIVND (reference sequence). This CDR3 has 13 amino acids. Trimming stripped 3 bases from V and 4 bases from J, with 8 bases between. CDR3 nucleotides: TGTGCCAGTAGTATCAGGTTCCCAGATACGCAGTATTTT. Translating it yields CASSIRFPDTQYF.

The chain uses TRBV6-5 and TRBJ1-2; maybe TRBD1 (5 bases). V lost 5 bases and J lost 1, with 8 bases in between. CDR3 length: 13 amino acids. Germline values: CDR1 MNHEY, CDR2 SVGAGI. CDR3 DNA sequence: TGTGCCAGCAGTCGAGACAGTAACTATGGCTACACCTTC. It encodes CASSRDSNYGYTF.

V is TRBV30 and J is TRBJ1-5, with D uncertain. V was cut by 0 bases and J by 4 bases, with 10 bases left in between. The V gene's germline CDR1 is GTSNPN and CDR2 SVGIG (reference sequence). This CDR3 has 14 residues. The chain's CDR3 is CAWSVRDKNQPQHF. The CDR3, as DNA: TGTGCCTGGAGTGTACGCGACAAAAATCAGCCCCAGCATTTT. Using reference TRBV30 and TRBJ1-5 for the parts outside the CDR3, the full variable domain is SQTIHQWPATLVQPVGSPLSLECTVEGTSNPNLYWYRQAAGRGLQLLFYSVGIGQISSEVPQNLSASRPQDRQFILSSKKLLLSDSGFYLCAWSVRDKNQPQHFGDGTRLSIL.

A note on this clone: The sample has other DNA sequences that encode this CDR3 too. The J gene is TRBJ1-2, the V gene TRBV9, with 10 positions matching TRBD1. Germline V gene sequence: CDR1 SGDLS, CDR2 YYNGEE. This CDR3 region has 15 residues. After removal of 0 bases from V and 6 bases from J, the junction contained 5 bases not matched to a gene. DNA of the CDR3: TGTGCCAGCAGCGTAGGCGGGACAGGGGAGAATGGCTACACCTTC. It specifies CASSVGGTGENGYTF.

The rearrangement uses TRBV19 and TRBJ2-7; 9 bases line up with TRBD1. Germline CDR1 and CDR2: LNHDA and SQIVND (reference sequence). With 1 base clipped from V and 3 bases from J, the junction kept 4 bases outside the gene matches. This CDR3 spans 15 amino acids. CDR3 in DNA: TGTGCCAGTAGTATAGGTACGGGACAGGGCTACGAGCAGTACTTC. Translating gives CASSIGTGQGYEQYF. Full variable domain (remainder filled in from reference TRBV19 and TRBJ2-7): DGGITQSPKYLFRKEGQNVTLSCEQNLNHDAMYWYRQDPGQGLRLIYYSQIVNDFQKGDIAEGYSVSREKKESFPLTVTSAQKNPTAFYLCASSIGTGQGYEQYFGPGTRLTVT.

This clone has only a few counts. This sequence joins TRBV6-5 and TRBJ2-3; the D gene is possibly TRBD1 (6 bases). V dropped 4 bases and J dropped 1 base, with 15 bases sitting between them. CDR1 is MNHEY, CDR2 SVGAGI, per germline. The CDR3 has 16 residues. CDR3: CASSWRPGQGTDTQYF. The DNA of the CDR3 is TGTGCCAGCAGTTGGCGACCGGGACAAGGCACAGATACGCAGTATTTT.

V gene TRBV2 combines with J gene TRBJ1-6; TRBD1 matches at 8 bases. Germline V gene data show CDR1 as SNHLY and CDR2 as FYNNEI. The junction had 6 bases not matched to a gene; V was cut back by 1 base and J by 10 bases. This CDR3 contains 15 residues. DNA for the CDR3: TGTGCCAGCAGTGAAGAAGGAACAGGGGGATCACCCCTCCACTTT. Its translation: CASSEEGTGGSPLHF.

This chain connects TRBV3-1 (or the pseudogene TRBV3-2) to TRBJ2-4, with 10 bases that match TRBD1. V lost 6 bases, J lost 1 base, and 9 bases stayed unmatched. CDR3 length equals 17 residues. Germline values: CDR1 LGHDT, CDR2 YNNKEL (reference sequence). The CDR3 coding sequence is TGTGCCAGCAGACGTTCCGGGACAGGGGTTGCCAAAAACATTCAGTACTTC. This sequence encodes CASRRSGTGVAKNIQYF.

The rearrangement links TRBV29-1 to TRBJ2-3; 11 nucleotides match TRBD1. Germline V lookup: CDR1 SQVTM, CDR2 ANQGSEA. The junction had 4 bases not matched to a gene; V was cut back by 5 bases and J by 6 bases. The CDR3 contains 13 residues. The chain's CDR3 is CSVSGQGGDTQYF. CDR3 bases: TGCAGCGTTTCGGGACAGGGGGGTGATACGCAGTATTTT.

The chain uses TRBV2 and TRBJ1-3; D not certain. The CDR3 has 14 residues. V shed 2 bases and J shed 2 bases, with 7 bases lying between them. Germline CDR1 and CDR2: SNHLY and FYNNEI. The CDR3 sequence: CASSEIRTGNTIYF. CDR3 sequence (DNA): TGTGCCAGCAGTGAAATCAGGACTGGAAACACCATATATTTT. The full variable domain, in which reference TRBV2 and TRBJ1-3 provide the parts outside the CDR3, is EPEVTQTPSHQVTQMGQEVILRCVPISNHLYFYWYRQILGQKVEFLVSFYNNEISEKSEIFDDQFSVERPDGSNFTLKIRSTKLEDSAMYFCASSEIRTGNTIYFGEGSWLTVV.

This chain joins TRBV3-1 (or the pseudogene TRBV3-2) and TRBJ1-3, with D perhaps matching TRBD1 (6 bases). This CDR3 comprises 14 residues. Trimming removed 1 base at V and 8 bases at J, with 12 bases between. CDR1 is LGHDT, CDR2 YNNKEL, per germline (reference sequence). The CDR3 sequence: CASSQGAGADTIYF. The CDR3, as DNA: TGTGCCAGCAGCCAAGGGGCAGGGGCAGACACCATATATTTT.

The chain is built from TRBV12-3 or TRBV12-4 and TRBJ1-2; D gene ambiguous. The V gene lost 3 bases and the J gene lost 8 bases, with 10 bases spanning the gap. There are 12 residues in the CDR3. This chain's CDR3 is CASSFGPRGYTF. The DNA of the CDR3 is TGTGCCAGCAGTTTCGGTCCCCGGGGCTACACCTTC.

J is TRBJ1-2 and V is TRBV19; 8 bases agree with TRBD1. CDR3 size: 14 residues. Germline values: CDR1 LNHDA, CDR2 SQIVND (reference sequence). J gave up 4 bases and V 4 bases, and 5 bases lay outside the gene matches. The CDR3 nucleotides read TGTGCCAGTAGTACGCAGGGGGCCGGCTATGGCTACACCTTC. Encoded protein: CASSTQGAGYGYTF.